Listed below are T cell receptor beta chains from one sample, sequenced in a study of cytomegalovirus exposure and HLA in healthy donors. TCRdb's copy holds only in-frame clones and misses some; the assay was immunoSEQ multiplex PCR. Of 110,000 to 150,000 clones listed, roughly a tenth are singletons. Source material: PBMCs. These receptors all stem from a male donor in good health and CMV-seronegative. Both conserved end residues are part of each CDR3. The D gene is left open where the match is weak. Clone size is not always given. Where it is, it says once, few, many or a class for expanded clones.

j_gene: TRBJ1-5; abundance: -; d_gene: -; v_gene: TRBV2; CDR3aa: CASNPWGDNQPQHF; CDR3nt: TGTGCCAGCAACCCGTGGGGAGACAATCAGCCCCAGCATTTT
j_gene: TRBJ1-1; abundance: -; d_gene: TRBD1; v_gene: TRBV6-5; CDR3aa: CASSYSWTGGSEAFF; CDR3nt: TGTGCCAGCAGTTACTCGTGGACAGGGGGCTCTGAAGCTTTCTTT
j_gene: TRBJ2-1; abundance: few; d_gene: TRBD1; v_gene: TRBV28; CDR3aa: CASSRPLTGLHEQFF; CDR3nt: TGTGCCAGCAGTCGACCACTGACAGGGTTGCATGAGCAGTTCTTC
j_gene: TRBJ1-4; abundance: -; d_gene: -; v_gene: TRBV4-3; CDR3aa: CASSLGGFEKLFF; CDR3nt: TGCGCCAGTAGCCTTGGGGGGTTTGAAAAACTGTTTTTT
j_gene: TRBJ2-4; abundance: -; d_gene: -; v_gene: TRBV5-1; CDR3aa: CASSLYRDIQYF; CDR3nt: TGCGCCAGCAGCTTGTACAGGGACATTCAGTACTTC
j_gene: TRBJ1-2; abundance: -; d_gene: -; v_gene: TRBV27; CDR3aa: CASSLSAGAVGGYTF; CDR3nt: TGTGCCAGCAGTTTATCGGCCGGTGCGGTGGGTGGCTACACCTTC
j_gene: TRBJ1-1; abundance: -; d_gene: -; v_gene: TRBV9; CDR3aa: CASSARGGAGTEAFF; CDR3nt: TGTGCCAGCAGCGCCCGGGGGGGGGCTGGAACTGAAGCTTTCTTT
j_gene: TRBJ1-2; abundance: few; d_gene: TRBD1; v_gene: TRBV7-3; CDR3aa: CASSPMASQGDGYTF; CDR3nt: TGTGCCAGCAGCCCGATGGCATCGCAGGGGGATGGCTACACCTTC
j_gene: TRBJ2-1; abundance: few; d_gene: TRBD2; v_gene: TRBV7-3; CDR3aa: CASSPIAGGNNEQFF; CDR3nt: TGTGCCAGCAGCCCAATAGCGGGAGGAAACAATGAGCAGTTCTTC
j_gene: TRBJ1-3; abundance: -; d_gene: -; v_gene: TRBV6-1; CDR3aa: CASSRQTTSGNTIYF; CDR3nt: TGTGCCAGCAGCCGCCAGACAACCTCTGGAAACACCATATATTTT
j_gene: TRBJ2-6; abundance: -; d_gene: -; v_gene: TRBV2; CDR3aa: CASSRRIAETLSGANVLTF; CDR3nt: TGTGCCAGCAGTCGACGGATTGCGGAAACCCTCTCTGGGGCCAACGTCCTGACTTTC
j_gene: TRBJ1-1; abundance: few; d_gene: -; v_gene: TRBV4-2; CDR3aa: CASSQEPGLNTEAFF; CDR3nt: TGTGCCAGCAGCCAAGAACCGGGATTGAACACTGAAGCTTTCTTT
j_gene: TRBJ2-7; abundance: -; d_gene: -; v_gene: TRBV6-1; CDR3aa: CASSALRTRQNYEQYF; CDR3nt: TGTGCCAGCAGTGCTCTTAGGACCAGACAGAACTACGAGCAGTACTTC
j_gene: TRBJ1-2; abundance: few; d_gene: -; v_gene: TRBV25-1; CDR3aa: CAIIQGSRGYTF; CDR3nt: TGTGCCATCATACAGGGAAGTAGGGGCTACACCTTC
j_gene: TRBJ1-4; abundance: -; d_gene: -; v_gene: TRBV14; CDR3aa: CASSQGGTNEKLFF; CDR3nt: TGTGCCAGCAGCCAAGGGGGCACTAATGAAAAACTGTTTTTT
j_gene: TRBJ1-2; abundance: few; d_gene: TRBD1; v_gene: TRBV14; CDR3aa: CASSQRTGGNYGYTF; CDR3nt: TGTGCCAGCAGCCAAAGGACAGGGGGCAACTATGGCTACACCTTC
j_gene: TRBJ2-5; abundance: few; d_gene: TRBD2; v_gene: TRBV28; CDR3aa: CASSRRGLAGVGETQYF; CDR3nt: TGTGCCAGCAGTCGTCGAGGACTAGCGGGAGTGGGAGAGACCCAGTACTTC
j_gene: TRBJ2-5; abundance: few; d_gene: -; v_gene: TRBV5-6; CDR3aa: CASSLMGQVLGGTQYF; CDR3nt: TGTGCCAGCAGCTTGATGGGGCAGGTACTGGGGGGGACCCAGTACTTC
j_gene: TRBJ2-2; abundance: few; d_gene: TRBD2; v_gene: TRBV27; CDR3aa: CASSGGLAGSFLGELFF; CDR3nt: TGTGCCAGCAGTGGGGGACTAGCGGGGTCTTTTTTAGGGGAGCTGTTTTTT
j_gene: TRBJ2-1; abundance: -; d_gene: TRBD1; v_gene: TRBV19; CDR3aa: CASSIVTGQGFNEQFF; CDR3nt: TGTGCCAGTAGTATCGTCACGGGACAGGGCTTCAATGAGCAGTTCTTC
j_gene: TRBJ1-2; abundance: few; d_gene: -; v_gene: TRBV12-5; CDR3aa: CASGLVPQGGYTF; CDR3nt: TGTGCTAGTGGTTTGGTACCACAGGGTGGCTACACCTTC
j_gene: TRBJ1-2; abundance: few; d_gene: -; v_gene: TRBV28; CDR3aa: CASSGGGQLSYTF; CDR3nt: TGTGCCAGCAGCGGGGGGGGTCAGTTGAGCTACACCTTC
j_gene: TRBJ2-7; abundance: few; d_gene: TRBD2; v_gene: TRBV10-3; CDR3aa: CAITGGNSYEQYF; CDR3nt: TGTGCCATCACCGGGGGGAACTCCTACGAGCAGTACTTC
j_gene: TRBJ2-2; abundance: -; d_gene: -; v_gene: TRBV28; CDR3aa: CASIGGTGELFF; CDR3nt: TGTGCCAGCATAGGGGGTACCGGGGAGCTGTTTTTT
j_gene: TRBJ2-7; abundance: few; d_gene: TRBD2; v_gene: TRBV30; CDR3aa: CAWTVGLAGAGPSYEQYF; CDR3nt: TGTGCCTGGACTGTGGGGCTAGCGGGAGCGGGTCCATCCTACGAGCAGTACTTC